Shown below are 32 T cell receptor beta chains from a single sample sequenced in a study of beta chain features in type 1 diabetes. Expressed TCRB transcripts got sequenced, as all isolated RNA was reverse transcribed. The data were produced by immunoSEQ multiplex PCR, yet TCRdb's version contains in-frame clones alone and is incomplete. Among under 450,000 clones listed, about 14% were seen once. The sample taken for sequencing was naive CD4+ T cells from blood. The origin of the receptors is a woman in her late teens or twenties in good health.

The rearrangement links TRBV4-3 to TRBJ2-2; 10 positions match TRBD2. With V trimmed by 2 bases and J by 1 base, 4 bases remained unmatched. This CDR3 contains 17 residues. Per the germline V gene, CDR1 is LGHNA and CDR2 is YSLEER. The CDR3 DNA reads TGCGCCAGCAGCCAACCAGGACTAGCGGAGAACACCGGGGAGCTGTTTTTT. This translates into CASSQPGLAENTGELFF.

This clone was seen more than once but under ten times. J is TRBJ2-6 and V is TRBV7-6; D gene uncertain. Germline CDR1 and CDR2: SGHVS and FNYEAQ. The germline V and J ends were trimmed by 3 bases and 0 bases, with 6 bases remaining between them. This CDR3 comprises 15 residues. The CDR3, as DNA: TGTGCCAGCAGCTTGATCGGCTCTGGGGCCAACGTCCTGACTTTC. It is translated as CASSLIGSGANVLTF.

CDR3 amino acids: CASSLAGQPFGELFF. The CDR3 bases are TGTGCCAGCAGCTTAGCGGGACAGCCCTTCGGGGAGCTGTTTTTT. V gene TRBV7-9 combines with J gene TRBJ2-2; 7 bases fit TRBD1. The germline gives CDR1 SEHNR, CDR2 FQNEAQ (reference sequence). V was pared by 0 bases and J by 7 bases, with 5 bases of the junction left unmatched. The CDR3 is made up of 15 amino acids.

A few counts support this clone. The chain employs TRBV19 and TRBJ2-7; TRBD2 matches at 8 bases. Losses at the gene ends were 5 bases for V and 3 bases for J; bases not matched to a gene: 12. The CDR3 extends over 16 amino acids. Germline V gene sequence: CDR1 LNHDA, CDR2 SQIVND (reference sequence). The CDR3 reads CASSPSPGLANYEQYF. For the CDR3, the DNA is TGTGCCAGTAGTCCTTCGCCCGGACTAGCAAACTACGAGCAGTACTTC. Supplemented by reference TRBV19 and TRBJ2-7, the full variable domain reads DGGITQSPKYLFRKEGQNVTLSCEQNLNHDAMYWYRQDPGQGLRLIYYSQIVNDFQKGDIAEGYSVSREKKESFPLTVTSAQKNPTAFYLCASSPSPGLANYEQYFGPGTRLTVT.

V usage is TRBV14 and J usage is TRBJ1-2; tentatively, D is TRBD1 (5 bases). CDR3 size: 15 residues. Germline V gives CDR1 SGHDN, CDR2 FVKESK. With 2 bases removed from V and 4 bases from J, the gap between germline ends came to 14 bases. CDR3 sequence: CASSQTGRTIYGYTF. Here the CDR3 DNA reads TGTGCCAGCAGCCAAACAGGACGGACCATCTATGGCTACACCTTC.

Only a few counts were recorded for this clone. The V gene is TRBV21-1, the J gene TRBJ2-7; the D segment call TRBD1 is taken from the table without a DNA check. TRBV21-1 is described as a pseudogene. This CDR3 region has 15 residues. The CDR3 coding sequence is TGTGCCAGCATCGATCCTCCGGGACAGGCTTACGAGCAGTACTTC. This translates into CASIDPPGQAYEQYF.

The rearrangement joins TRBV27 to TRBJ2-7, with TRBD1 as a possible D gene (6 bases). Trimming pared 0 bases from V and 5 bases from J, leaving 11 bases between. Looked up from germline, CDR1 is MNHEY and CDR2 is SMNVEV (reference sequence). This CDR3 spans 14 amino acids. The CDR3 spells CASSLSTGSDEQYF. DNA for the CDR3: TGTGCCAGCAGTTTATCTACAGGGTCCGACGAGCAGTACTTC.

This chain connects TRBV7-8 to TRBJ1-5; D perhaps matches TRBD1 (5 bases). Trimming left V 4 bases short and J 3 bases short, with 16 bases between. The length of the CDR3 is 16 residues. CDR1 is SGHVS and CDR2 is FQNEAQ in the germline V gene. DNA of the CDR3: TGTGCCAGCAGCTCCCACCGGGGAGGGGCCAATCAGCCCCAGCATTTT. Translating it yields CASSSHRGGANQPQHF.

There are a few counts of this clone. The chain has TRBV5-1 and TRBJ2-7; 8 nucleotides align to TRBD1. Per the germline V gene, CDR1 is SGHRS and CDR2 is YFSETQ. V shed 4 bases, J shed 2 bases, and the junction held 8 bases outside the gene matches. The CDR3 is 15 residues long. This CDR3 is CASSEGQATPYEQYF. The DNA for the CDR3 is TGCGCCAGCAGCGAGGGACAGGCAACGCCCTACGAGCAGTACTTC.

The chain carries TRBV28 and TRBJ2-3; D unresolved. V lost 6 bases and J 0 bases, leaving 4 bases between the germline ends. Per germline, CDR1 MDHEN and CDR2 SYDVKM. CDR3 length equals 12 residues. The CDR3 reads CASRQSTDTQYF. CDR3 in DNA: TGTGCCAGCAGGCAGAGCACAGATACGCAGTATTTT. Variable domain in full (rest from reference TRBV28 and TRBJ2-3): DVKVTQSSRYLVKRTGEKVFLECVQDMDHENMFWYRQDPGLGLRLIYFSYDVKMKEKGDIPEGYSVSREKKERFSLILESASTNQTSMYLCASRQSTDTQYFGPGTRLTVL.

This sequence joins TRBV21-1 and TRBJ2-5; the table names TRBD1, a call not compared with the DNA. TRBV21-1 is classified as a pseudogene. This CDR3 is 16 amino acids long. The CDR3 DNA is TGTGCCAGCAGCAACCCCGGGACAGGGAATCAAGAGACCCAGTACTTC. Translated: CASSNPGTGNQETQYF.

There are a few counts of this clone. Other nucleotide sequences from this sample produce the same CDR3. The genes are TRBV20-1 and TRBJ2-3; no reliable D call. The CDR3 contains 11 residues. V shed 5 bases and J shed 1 base, with 4 bases lying between them. CDR1 and CDR2 from the germline V gene are DFQATT and SNEGSKA (reference sequence). CDR3 protein: CSAEGTDTQYF. The CDR3 DNA is TGCAGTGCTGAGGGCACAGATACGCAGTATTTT.

This chain uses TRBV7-9 with TRBJ2-1; 9 bases fit TRBD1. The CDR3 length is 14 residues. CDR1 is SEHNR, CDR2 FQNEAQ, per germline (reference sequence). Trimming removed 6 bases from V and 9 bases from J; junction bases left unmatched: 9. The CDR3 DNA reads TGTGCCAGCAGTCTTCCGGGACAGGGTCGTGAGCAGTTCTTC. Its protein is CASSLPGQGREQFF.

The J gene is TRBJ1-1, the V gene TRBV9, with D tentatively TRBD1 (6 bases). Germline CDR1 is SGDLS and CDR2 is YYNGEE. Trimming pared 0 bases from V and 4 bases from J, leaving 13 bases between. The CDR3 contains 15 residues. The CDR3 region has the DNA TGTGCCAGCAGCGTAGGTGCAGGGGCGGCCACTGAAGCTTTCTTT. Amino acid sequence: CASSVGAGAATEAFF. The variable domain in full, completed from reference TRBV9 and TRBJ1-1, reads DSGVTQTPKHLITATGQRVTLRCSPRSGDLSVYWYQQSLDQGLQFLIQYYNGEERAKGNILERFSAQQFPDLHSELNLSSLELGDSALYFCASSVGAGAATEAFFGQGTRLTVV.

This chain joins TRBV11-2 and TRBJ2-1, with D unresolved. The CDR3 extends over 14 amino acids. Germline V gene lookup returns CDR1 SGHAT and CDR2 FQNNGV. Trimming took off 6 bases at V and 8 bases at J, with 17 bases between the two ends. CDR3 nucleotide sequence: TGTGCCAGCAGACCCGGGTTCCGCAGCGATGAGCAGTTCTTC. Its protein product is CASRPGFRSDEQFF.

V and J are TRBV4-2 and TRBJ2-7; possibly TRBD1 for D (5 bases). The V and J ends lost 1 base and 1 base respectively, with 17 bases between them. Germline V gene lookup returns CDR1 LGHNA and CDR2 YNFKEQ. The CDR3 has 17 amino acids. This CDR3 is CASSQVSVNRWSYEQYF. The CDR3 DNA follows: TGTGCCAGCAGCCAAGTTAGTGTGAACAGGTGGTCCTACGAGCAGTACTTC.

A remark on this clone: The same CDR3 also results from other DNA sequences found in this sample. V is TRBV18 and J is TRBJ2-7, with D unresolved. The CDR3 extends over 11 amino acids. V was cut by 3 bases and J by 2 bases, with 2 bases left in between. CDR1 and CDR2 (germline): KGHSH, LQKENI. In nucleotides, the CDR3 is TGTGCCAGCTCACCCACCTACGAGCAGTACTTC. Translated, it gives CASSPTYEQYF.

This clone was seen a few times. The V and J genes are TRBV5-4 and TRBJ2-1, with D perhaps TRBD1 (6 bases). The CDR3 length is 15 residues. V was shortened by 4 bases and J by 2 bases, with 13 bases between the two germline ends. Germline CDR1 reads SGHNT; CDR2 reads YYREEE (reference sequence). CDR3 bases: TGTGCCAGCAGCCCCGGACAGCAACCCTACAATGAGCAGTTCTTC. As protein: CASSPGQQPYNEQFF.

The chain has TRBV7-9 and TRBJ2-3; TRBD2 is a possible D gene (5 bases). Per germline, CDR1 SEHNR and CDR2 FQNEAQ (reference sequence). The CDR3 has 14 amino acids. The V gene lost 7 bases and the J gene lost 2 bases, with 13 bases spanning the gap. Written as DNA, the CDR3 is TGTGCCAGCACCTCGGACTTGGCCACAGATACGCAGTATTTT. Amino acids: CASTSDLATDTQYF.

The V and J genes are TRBV5-5 and TRBJ1-2; no reliable D call. Germline loops: CDR1 SGHKS, CDR2 YYEKEE (reference sequence). Trimming stripped 1 base from V and 7 bases from J, with 11 bases between. This CDR3 contains 13 residues. The CDR3 here is CASSLCESCGYTF. The CDR3 bases are TGTGCCAGCAGCTTGTGCGAGAGCTGTGGCTACACCTTC.

This chain joins TRBV7-9 and TRBJ2-1; 7 nucleotides line up with TRBD1. With V trimmed by 5 bases and J by 2 bases, 12 bases remained unmatched. This CDR3 is built from 17 residues. Germline V gene lookup returns CDR1 SEHNR and CDR2 FQNEAQ (reference sequence). The CDR3: CASSPIKATGPYNEQFF. The CDR3 nucleotides read TGTGCCAGCAGCCCCATTAAAGCGACAGGGCCCTACAATGAGCAGTTCTTC.

This clone was observed a few times. The CDR3 bases are TGTGCCTGGAATCAACAAAACACCGGGGAGCTGTTTTTT. Its translation is CAWNQQNTGELFF. The chain recombines TRBV30 with TRBJ2-2; unclear D gene. Germline CDR1 reads GTSNPN; CDR2 reads SVGIG (reference sequence). V lost 4 bases, J lost 2 bases, and 8 bases lay in between. The CDR3 consists of 13 residues.

V usage is TRBV7-8 and J usage is TRBJ2-3; 7 nucleotides match TRBD1. After removal of 4 bases from V and 4 bases from J, the junction contained 8 bases not matched to a gene. The germline CDR1 and CDR2 sequences are SGHVS and FQNEAQ. The CDR3 extends over 15 amino acids. The DNA of the CDR3 is TGTGCCAGCAGCTACACAAACAGGGGCGCAGATACGCAGTATTTT. Translating gives CASSYTNRGADTQYF.

The rearrangement joins TRBV23-1 to TRBJ2-5; a weak D match, TRBD2 (7 bases). TRBV23-1 is sorted into the ORF group, with uncertain function. The CDR3 contains 16 residues. Trimming stripped 2 bases from V and 5 bases from J, with 18 bases between. CDR3 loop: CASSQKAVGRGETQYF. The CDR3 nucleotides read TGCGCCAGCAGTCAAAAGGCGGTTGGGAGGGGGGAGACCCAGTACTTC.

The V call is TRBV4-1, the J call TRBJ2-7; D is perhaps TRBD1 (5 bases). This CDR3 spans 14 amino acids. With 0 bases removed from V and 3 bases from J, the gap between germline ends came to 9 bases. Per germline, CDR1 MGHRA and CDR2 YSYEKL. The CDR3 nucleotides are TGCGCCAGCAGCCAAGACGACAGTAACTACGAGCAGTACTTC. Translated: CASSQDDSNYEQYF.

This clone came up a few times. The DNA for the CDR3 is TGTGCCAGCAATTCCCAGGGGGTATACGAGCAGTACTTC. Translation: CASNSQGVYEQYF. The chain has TRBV2 and TRBJ2-7, with 7 bases matching TRBD1. In germline, CDR1 is SNHLY, CDR2 FYNNEI. The CDR3 loop spans 13 amino acids. V was clipped by 7 bases and J by 4 bases; unmatched bases: 7.

This chain links TRBV29-1 with TRBJ2-5; 11 nucleotides align to TRBD2. Gene TRBJ2-7 matches the end of the DNA better, so the J call may be wrong. CDR1 is SQVTM and CDR2 is ANQGSEA in the germline V gene. CDR3 length: 15 residues. CDR3 amino acids: CSVGSLAGDPYEQYF. The CDR3 DNA follows: TGCAGCGTTGGCTCACTAGCGGGAGATCCCTACGAGCAGTACTTC.

This clone was detected only a few times. The V gene is TRBV4-1, the J gene TRBJ2-7; 12 nucleotides align to TRBD2. There are 18 residues in the CDR3. The V gene end was trimmed by 1 base and the J gene end by 0 bases; junction bases not matched to a gene: 7. Germline values: CDR1 MGHRA, CDR2 YSYEKL. The CDR3 nucleotides read TGCGCCAGCAGCCAAGCTACTAGCGGGAGGATTATCTCCTACGAGCAGTACTTC. Translated: CASSQATSGRIISYEQYF.

This clone was recorded a few times. The J gene is TRBJ2-7, the V gene TRBV30; 9 positions agree with TRBD1. Germline lookup yields CDR1 GTSNPN and CDR2 SVGIG (reference sequence). This CDR3 has 15 residues. V shed 2 bases, J shed 2 bases, and the junction held 7 bases outside the gene matches. The CDR3 here is CAWSSTGQGAYEQYF. CDR3 DNA: TGTGCCTGGAGTTCGACGGGACAGGGTGCCTACGAGCAGTACTTC.

With respect to this clone: One junction end disagrees with the germline gene, perhaps due to a read error. The chain uses TRBV29-1 and TRBJ1-3; 8 nucleotides line up with TRBD1. This CDR3 has 17 amino acids. Germline CDR1 reads SQVTM; CDR2 reads ANQGSEA. The CDR3 here is CSVEEAPGTGYGNTIYF. In DNA form, the CDR3 reads TGCAGCGTCGAAGAGGCCCCGGGGACAGGCTATGGAAACACCATATATTTT.

The CDR3 sequence is CASSLSFYEQYF. CDR3 bases: TGTGCCAGCAGCCTGAGCTTCTACGAGCAGTACTTC. The chain recombines TRBV9 with TRBJ2-7, with D unclear. Deletions cut 4 bases from V and 3 bases from J, with 8 bases between. The CDR3 is 12 amino acids. The V gene's germline CDR1 is SGDLS and CDR2 YYNGEE.

The chain combines TRBV29-1 with TRBJ1-1; D gene unclear. The germline V and J ends were trimmed by 2 bases and 1 base, with 8 bases remaining between them. The germline CDR1 and CDR2 sequences are SQVTM and ANQGSEA. The CDR3 spans 13 residues. DNA for the CDR3: TGCAGCGTTGAATCCAGATGGAACACTGAAGCTTTCTTT. It specifies CSVESRWNTEAFF.